The T cell receptor beta chain described here comes from a study of shared T cell receptors in the human thymus. Profiling relied on immunoSEQ multiplex PCR, and the TCRdb table lists in-frame clones only, not all of them. The table records more than 550,000 clones, 80% to 90% of them present only once. The CDR3 is 17 amino acids. Germline CDR1 is SQVTM and CDR2 is ANQGSEA. J was trimmed by 3 bases and V by 5 bases; bases with no gene match: 15. The same sample was also studied in work on human thymus T cells. That work states: In corrective heart surgery, resections were taken, and these provided the thymus tissue. Related research described thymic repertoires that were highly overlapping among unrelated individuals.

This chain connects TRBV29-1 to TRBJ2-7; 11 bases are shared with TRBD2. This sequence originates from a girl under three years old with a congenital heart defect. The sample was thymocytes. The CDR3 protein is CSVSRGLAGGQGYEQYF. The CDR3 coding sequence is TGCAGCGTTTCAAGGGGGCTAGCGGGGGGACAGGGCTACGAGCAGTACTTC.